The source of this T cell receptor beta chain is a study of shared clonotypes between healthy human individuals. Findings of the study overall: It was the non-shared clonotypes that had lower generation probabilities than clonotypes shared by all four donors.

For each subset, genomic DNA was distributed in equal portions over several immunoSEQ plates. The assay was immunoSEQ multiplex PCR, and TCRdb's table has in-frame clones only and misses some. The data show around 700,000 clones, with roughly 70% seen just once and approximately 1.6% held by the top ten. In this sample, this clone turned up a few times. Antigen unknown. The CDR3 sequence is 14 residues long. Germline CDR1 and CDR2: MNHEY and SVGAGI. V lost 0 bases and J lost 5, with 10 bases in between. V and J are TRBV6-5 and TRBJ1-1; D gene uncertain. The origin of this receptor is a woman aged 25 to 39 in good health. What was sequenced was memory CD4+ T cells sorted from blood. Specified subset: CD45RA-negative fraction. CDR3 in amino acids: CASSYSGVGTEAFF. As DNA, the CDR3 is TGTGCCAGCAGTTACTCCGGGGTGGGGACTGAAGCTTTCTTT.